This T cell receptor beta chain was sequenced for a study of cytomegalovirus exposure and HLA in healthy donors. This CDR3 has 15 residues. Trimming removed 2 bases from V and 5 bases from J, with 12 bases in between. Per the germline V gene, CDR1 is MNHEY and CDR2 is SVGAGI. Here immunoSEQ multiplex PCR was the method, and the copy in TCRdb shows in-frame clones only, minus some. This sample yields 130,000 to 150,000 clones, of which roughly 86% are seen a single time; less than 5.5% belongs to the top ten. On this clone: Its matching antigen is unknown.

Broader study findings: In vitro experiments confirmed that a few CMV-associated chains were specific for CMV antigens. TCR beta chains numbering 150 to 200 were designated cytomegalovirus-associated. First-cohort TCR clusters tended to co-occur in the approximately 110 validation repertoires, a later analysis found.

This receptor was identified in a man aged 18-30 years in good health and CMV-seropositive. This sequence joins TRBV6-5 and TRBJ1-4, with D possibly TRBD1 on 6 matching bases. Sample: PBMCs. The CDR3 region has the DNA TGTGCCAGCAGTTACATCGACAGGATAAATGAAAAACTGTTTTTT. This encodes CASSYIDRINEKLFF.